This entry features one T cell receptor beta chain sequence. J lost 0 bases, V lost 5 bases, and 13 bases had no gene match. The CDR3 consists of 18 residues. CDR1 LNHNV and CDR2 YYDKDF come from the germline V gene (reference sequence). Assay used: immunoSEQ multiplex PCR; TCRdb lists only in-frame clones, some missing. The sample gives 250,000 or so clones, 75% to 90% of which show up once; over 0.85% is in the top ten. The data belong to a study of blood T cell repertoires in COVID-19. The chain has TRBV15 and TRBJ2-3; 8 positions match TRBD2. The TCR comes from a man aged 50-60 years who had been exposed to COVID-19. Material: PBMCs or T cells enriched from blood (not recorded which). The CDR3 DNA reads TGTGCCACCAGCTCTGACACTAGCGGAGTAATTAGCACAGATACGCAGTATTTT. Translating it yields CATSSDTSGVISTDTQYF.